The text below deals with one T cell receptor (beta chain). The antigen is undetermined. The data stem from a study of beta chain features in type 1 diabetes. Study observations and caveats: The analysis here could not establish whether HLA type shapes TCRB rearrangement.

Germline V gives CDR1 GTSNPN, CDR2 SVGIG (reference sequence). V was shortened by 2 bases and J by 6 bases, with 11 bases between the two germline ends. The CDR3 is made up of 13 amino acids. Reverse transcription of all isolated RNA meant that expressed TCRB transcripts were sequenced. Clones were sequenced by immunoSEQ multiplex PCR, and TCRdb holds only the in-frame ones, with some missing. This sample carries more than 150,000 clones, roughly an eighth of them seen once, and the ten largest clones take 0.6% to 0.8%. The receptor comes from a woman younger than 30 in good health. The chain has TRBV30 and TRBJ1-5; TRBD1 is a possible D gene (5 bases). The sample taken for sequencing was central memory CD4+ T cells from blood. The CDR3: CAWSLRGSQPQHF. CDR3 bases: TGTGCCTGGAGTTTAAGGGGAAGTCAGCCCCAGCATTTT.